One and the same sample provided the 10 T cell receptor beta chains below, sequenced in a study of CD8+CD57+ T cells in acquired aplastic anemia. TCR beta VDJ and CDR3 were profiled, and genomic DNA was the template. One entry per CDR3 protein, called by TCRdb with MiXCR from the reads. The top ten hold approximately 24% of the sample, which has 35,000 to 45,000 distinct CDR3 sequences, about 77% seen once. Sequenced sample: sorted CD4+, CD8+, or CD8+CD57+ T cells (not recorded which) from PBMCs. Source of these receptors: a human donor in good health, serving as a control.

This clonotype appeared a few times. The chain combines TRBV20-1 with TRBJ1-6; no firm D call. V was shortened by 6 bases and J by 4 bases, with 10 bases between the two germline ends. The CDR3 spans 13 residues. Per germline, CDR1 DFQATT and CDR2 SNEGSKA (reference sequence). This CDR3 reads CSAPSFYNSPLHF. DNA for the CDR3: TGCAGTGCGCCGAGCTTTTATAATTCACCCCTCCACTTT.

On this clonotype itself: One junction end disagrees with the germline gene, perhaps due to a read error. J is TRBJ2-7 and V is TRBV7-6; no reliable D call. CDR1 and CDR2 from the germline V gene are SGHVS and FNYEAQ. The CDR3 consists of 12 residues. CDR3 coding DNA: TGTGCTAGCAGCCCGGACGGTTACGAGCAGTACTTC. It translates to CASSPDGYEQYF.

The rearrangement links TRBV5-4 to TRBJ1-4; D remains ambiguous. Trimming pared 1 base from V and 2 bases from J, leaving 18 bases between. Germline V CDR1 and CDR2: SGHNT, YYREEE (reference sequence). The CDR3 consists of 18 residues. The CDR3 nucleotides are TGTGCCAGCAGCTTGACGGGTTACTCTGACTGGACTAATGAAAAACTGTTTTTT. Translation gives CASSLTGYSDWTNEKLFF.

The V gene is TRBV2, the J gene TRBJ1-5; D gene ambiguous. V was clipped by 8 bases and J by 3 bases, with 8 bases between them. Germline CDR1 reads SNHLY; CDR2 reads FYNNEI. The CDR3 sequence is 12 residues long. The CDR3 sequence is CASGQYNQPQHF. CDR3 in DNA: TGTGCCAGCGGGCAGTACAATCAGCCCCAGCATTTT.

The chain joins TRBV10-3 to TRBJ1-5, with 11 bases aligning to TRBD1. The CDR3 consists of 17 residues. CDR1 is ENHRY, CDR2 SYGVKD, per germline. V was clipped by 4 bases and J by 1 base; unmatched bases: 6. The CDR3 sequence is CAISGDRGFGSNQPQHF. In DNA, the CDR3 is TGTGCCATCAGTGGGGACAGGGGGTTCGGAAGCAATCAGCCCCAGCATTTT.

The chain joins TRBV29-1 to TRBJ2-7, with 15 bases identical to TRBD2. Trimming cost V 3 bases and J 5 bases; bases outside gene matches: 8. CDR1 is SQVTM, CDR2 ANQGSEA, per germline. CDR3 length equals 16 residues. The CDR3 spells CSVEGPGLAGGNEQYF. CDR3 in DNA: TGCAGCGTTGAGGGACCAGGACTAGCGGGGGGGAACGAGCAGTACTTC.

The chain recombines TRBV15 with TRBJ1-2; D is uncertain. V was pared by 0 bases and J by 7 bases, with 15 bases between. Germline assignment: CDR1 LNHNV and CDR2 YYDKDF (reference sequence). The length of the CDR3 is 15 residues. The DNA of the CDR3 is TGTGCCACCAGCAGAGATCCTGGGGTCGGGGTTGGCTACACCTTC. Translated: CATSRDPGVGVGYTF.

This clonotype showed up just a few times. V usage is TRBV29-1 and J usage is TRBJ1-2, with 8 bases identical to TRBD1. There are 13 residues in the CDR3. Unmatched junction bases numbered 9, after V lost 6 bases and J lost 6 bases. Germline values: CDR1 SQVTM, CDR2 ANQGSEA. The CDR3 region has the DNA TGCAGCGTGGCGGGACAGGCGAAAGATGGCTACACCTTC. This translates into CSVAGQAKDGYTF.

The chain couples TRBV15 to TRBJ1-1; tentatively, D is TRBD1 (5 bases). The V gene lost 5 bases and the J gene lost 0 bases, with 13 bases spanning the gap. CDR1 and CDR2 (germline): LNHNV, YYDKDF (reference sequence). The CDR3 sequence is 15 residues long. CDR3 region: CATSGGGALNTEAFF. DNA for the CDR3: TGTGCCACCAGCGGGGGGGGAGCATTGAACACTGAAGCTTTCTTT.

This clonotype is labeled medium-sized. The V call is TRBV6-2 or TRBV6-3, the J call TRBJ1-6; 8 bases align to TRBD1. Germline V gives CDR1 MNHEY, CDR2 SVGEGT. The CDR3 spans 14 residues. The J segment lost 7 bases and the V segment lost 6 bases, leaving 5 bases of the junction unmatched. In nucleotides, the CDR3 is TGTGCCAGCAGCCTGGGACAGGAGAATTCACCCCTCCACTTT. Protein: CASSLGQENSPLHF.